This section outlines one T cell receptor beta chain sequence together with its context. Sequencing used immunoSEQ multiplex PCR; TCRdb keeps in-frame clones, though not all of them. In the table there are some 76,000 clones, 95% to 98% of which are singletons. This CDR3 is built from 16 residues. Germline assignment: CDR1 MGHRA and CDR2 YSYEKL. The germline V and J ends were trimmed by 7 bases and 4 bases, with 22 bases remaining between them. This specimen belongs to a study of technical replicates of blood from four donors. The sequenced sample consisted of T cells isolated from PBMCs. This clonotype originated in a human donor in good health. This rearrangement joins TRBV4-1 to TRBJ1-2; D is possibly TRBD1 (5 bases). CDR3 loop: CASTQWGEGLVYGYTF. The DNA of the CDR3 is TGCGCCAGCACCCAGTGGGGTGAGGGACTGGTCTATGGCTACACCTTC.